The clone carrying this T cell receptor beta chain was seen repeatedly, ten times or more. Its cognate antigen is unknown. V lost 5 bases to trimming and J lost 0 bases, with 14 bases between them. This CDR3 comprises 16 residues. Germline assignment: CDR1 MNHEY and CDR2 SVGEGT. The sample comes from a study of T-cell reconstitution after alpha-beta-depleted transplantation in children. Study results and limitations: Newly generated T cells supplied most T-cell counts and diversity one year post-transplant. There were reportedly several hundred expanded graft clones from which alpha-beta T cells came about two months after transplant.

This sample's TCRbeta library carried unique molecular identifier barcodes. TCRdb called the PCR reads again in MiXCR, with one record for every CDR3 protein. The repertoire includes some 8,000 distinct CDR3 sequences, approximately 29% of them detected once, and roughly 2% sits in the top ten. Sequenced material: peripheral blood, taken 60 days after TCRalphabeta/CD19-depleted stem cell transplant. This receptor was identified in a boy under two years old who had a stem cell transplant for SCID, so the T cells may come from the graft donor. The J gene is TRBJ2-4, the V gene TRBV6-2 or TRBV6-3, with D possibly being TRBD2 (5 bases). CDR3 sequence: CASSQTGYKAKNIQYF. CDR3 DNA: TGTGCCAGCAGTCAGACGGGATATAAAGCCAAAAACATTCAGTACTTC.